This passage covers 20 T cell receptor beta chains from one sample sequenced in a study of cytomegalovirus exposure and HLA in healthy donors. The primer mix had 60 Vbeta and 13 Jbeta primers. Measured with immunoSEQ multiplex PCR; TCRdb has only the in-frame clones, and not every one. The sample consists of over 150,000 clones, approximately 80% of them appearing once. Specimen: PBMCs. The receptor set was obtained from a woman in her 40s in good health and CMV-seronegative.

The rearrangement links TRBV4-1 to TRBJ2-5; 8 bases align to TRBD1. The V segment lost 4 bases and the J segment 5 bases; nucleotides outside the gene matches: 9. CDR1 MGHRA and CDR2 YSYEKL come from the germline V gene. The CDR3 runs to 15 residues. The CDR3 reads CASSPEQGAGETQYF. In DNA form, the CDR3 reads TGCGCCAGCAGCCCAGAGCAGGGGGCTGGTGAGACCCAGTACTTC.

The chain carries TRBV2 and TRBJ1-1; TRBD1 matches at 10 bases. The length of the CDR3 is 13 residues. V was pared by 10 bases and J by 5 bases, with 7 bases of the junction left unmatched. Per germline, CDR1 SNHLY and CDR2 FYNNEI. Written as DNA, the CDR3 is TGTGCCAACCCACGGGACAGGGGTACTGAAGCTTTCTTT. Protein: CANPRDRGTEAFF.

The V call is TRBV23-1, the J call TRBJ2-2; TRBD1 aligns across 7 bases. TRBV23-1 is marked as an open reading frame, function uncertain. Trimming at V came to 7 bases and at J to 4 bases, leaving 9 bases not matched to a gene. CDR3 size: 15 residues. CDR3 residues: CASTRQGPVTGELFF. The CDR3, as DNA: TGCGCCAGCACAAGACAGGGTCCCGTCACCGGGGAGCTGTTTTTT.

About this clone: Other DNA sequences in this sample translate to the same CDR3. CDR3 bases: TGTGCCAGCAGCTCAGTAAATACTGAAGCTTTCTTT. Amino acid sequence: CASSSVNTEAFF. The J gene is TRBJ1-1, the V gene TRBV28; D is unresolved. The ends were cut back, 6 bases at V and 5 bases at J, with 10 bases in the middle. Germline assignment: CDR1 MDHEN and CDR2 SYDVKM. The CDR3 runs to 12 residues.

In nucleotides, the CDR3 is TGTGCCAGCAGCCCGGTCGGGGGGTCGGGTACGCAGTATTTT. Translated, it gives CASSPVGGSGTQYF. J is TRBJ2-3 and V is TRBV11-2; 7 positions agree with TRBD2. The germline gives CDR1 SGHAT, CDR2 FQNNGV. There are 14 residues in the CDR3. Unmatched junction bases numbered 10, after V lost 5 bases and J lost 8 bases.

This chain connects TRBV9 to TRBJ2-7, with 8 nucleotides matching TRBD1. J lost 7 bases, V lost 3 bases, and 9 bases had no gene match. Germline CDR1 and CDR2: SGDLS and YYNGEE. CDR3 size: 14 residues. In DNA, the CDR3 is TGTGCCAGCAGCGGGGTGACAGGGGCAGGGGAGCAGTACTTC. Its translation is CASSGVTGAGEQYF.

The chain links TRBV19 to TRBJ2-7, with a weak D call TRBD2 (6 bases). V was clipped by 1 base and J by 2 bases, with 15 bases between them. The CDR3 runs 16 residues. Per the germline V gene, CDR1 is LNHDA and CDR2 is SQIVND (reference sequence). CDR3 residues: CASSIAGEPPTYEQYF. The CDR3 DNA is TGTGCCAGTAGTATAGCGGGAGAACCCCCTACCTACGAGCAGTACTTC.

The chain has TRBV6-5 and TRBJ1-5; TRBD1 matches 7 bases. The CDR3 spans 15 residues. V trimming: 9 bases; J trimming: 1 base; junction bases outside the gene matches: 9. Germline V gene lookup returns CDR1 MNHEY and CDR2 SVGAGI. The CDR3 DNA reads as TGTGCCAGTACCCCCGGGACAGAAAGCAATCAGCCCCAGCATTTT. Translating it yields CASTPGTESNQPQHF.

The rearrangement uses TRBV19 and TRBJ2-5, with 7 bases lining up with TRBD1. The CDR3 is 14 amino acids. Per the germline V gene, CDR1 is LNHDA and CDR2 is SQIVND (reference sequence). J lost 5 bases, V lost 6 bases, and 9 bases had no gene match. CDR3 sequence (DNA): TGTGCCAGTAGCCTAGGGGGCTCAGGGGAGACCCAGTACTTC. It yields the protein CASSLGGSGETQYF.

CDR3 in DNA: TGTGCCTGGAAATCGGGACAGTTTTCCTCCTATGGCTACACCTTC. It translates to CAWKSGQFSSYGYTF. The J gene is TRBJ1-2, the V gene TRBV30, with TRBD1 matching over 7 bases. There are 15 residues in the CDR3. In germline, CDR1 is GTSNPN, CDR2 SVGIG (reference sequence). The trim removed 4 bases at V and 4 bases at J, leaving 12 bases unmatched.

The CDR3 bases are TGTGCCTGGAGTGTAAAAGGGGTAGCAGATACGCAGTATTTT. This encodes CAWSVKGVADTQYF. V usage is TRBV30 and J usage is TRBJ2-3; D is perhaps TRBD1 (5 bases). CDR3 length equals 14 residues. Germline V gene data show CDR1 as GTSNPN and CDR2 as SVGIG (reference sequence). V was clipped by 0 bases and J by 4 bases, with 11 bases between them. Supplemented by reference TRBV30 and TRBJ2-3, the full variable domain reads SQTIHQWPATLVQPVGSPLSLECTVEGTSNPNLYWYRQAAGRGLQLLFYSVGIGQISSEVPQNLSASRPQDRQFILSSKKLLLSDSGFYLCAWSVKGVADTQYFGPGTRLTVL.

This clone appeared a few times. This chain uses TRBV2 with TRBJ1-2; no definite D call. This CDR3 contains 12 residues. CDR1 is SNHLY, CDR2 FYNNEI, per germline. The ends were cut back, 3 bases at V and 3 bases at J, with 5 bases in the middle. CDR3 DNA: TGTGCCAGCAGTGACACAGACTATGGCTACACCTTC. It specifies CASSDTDYGYTF.

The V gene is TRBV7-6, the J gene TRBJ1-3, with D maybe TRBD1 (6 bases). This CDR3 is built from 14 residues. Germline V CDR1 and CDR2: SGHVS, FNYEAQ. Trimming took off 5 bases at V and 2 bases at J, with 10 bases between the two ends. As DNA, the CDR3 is TGTGCCAGCAGCGTCCGGACAGCTGGAAACACCATATATTTT. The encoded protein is CASSVRTAGNTIYF.

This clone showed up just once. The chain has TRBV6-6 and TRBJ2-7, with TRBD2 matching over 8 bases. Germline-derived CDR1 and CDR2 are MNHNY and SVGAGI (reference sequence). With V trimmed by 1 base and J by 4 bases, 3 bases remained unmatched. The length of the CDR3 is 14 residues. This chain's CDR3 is CASSYLAGSYEQYF. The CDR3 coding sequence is TGTGCCAGCAGTTACTTAGCGGGATCGTACGAGCAGTACTTC.

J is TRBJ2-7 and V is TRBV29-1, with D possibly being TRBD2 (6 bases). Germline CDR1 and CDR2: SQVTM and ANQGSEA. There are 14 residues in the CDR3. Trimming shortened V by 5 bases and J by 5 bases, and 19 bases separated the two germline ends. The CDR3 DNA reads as TGCAGCGTTACAACCGGGACTGGGTTCCACGAGCAGTACTTC. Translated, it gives CSVTTGTGFHEQYF.

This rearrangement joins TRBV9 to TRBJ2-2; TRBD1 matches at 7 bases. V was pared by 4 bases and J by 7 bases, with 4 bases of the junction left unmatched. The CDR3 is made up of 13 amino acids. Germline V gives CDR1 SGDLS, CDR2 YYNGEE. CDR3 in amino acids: CASSYTGVGELFF. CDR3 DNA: TGTGCCAGCAGCTATACAGGGGTCGGGGAGCTGTTTTTT.

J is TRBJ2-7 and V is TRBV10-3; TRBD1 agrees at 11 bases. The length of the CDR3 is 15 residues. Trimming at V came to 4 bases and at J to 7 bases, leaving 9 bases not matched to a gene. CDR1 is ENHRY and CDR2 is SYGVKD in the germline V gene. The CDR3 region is CAISVPGQGEGEQYF. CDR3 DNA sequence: TGTGCCATCAGTGTTCCGGGACAGGGGGAAGGGGAGCAGTACTTC.

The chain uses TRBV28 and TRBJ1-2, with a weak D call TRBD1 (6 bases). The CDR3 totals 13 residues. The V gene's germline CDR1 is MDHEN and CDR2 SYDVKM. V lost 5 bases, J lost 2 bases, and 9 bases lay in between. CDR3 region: CASSGQQNYGYTF. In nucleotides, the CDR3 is TGTGCCAGCAGTGGACAGCAAAACTATGGCTACACCTTC.

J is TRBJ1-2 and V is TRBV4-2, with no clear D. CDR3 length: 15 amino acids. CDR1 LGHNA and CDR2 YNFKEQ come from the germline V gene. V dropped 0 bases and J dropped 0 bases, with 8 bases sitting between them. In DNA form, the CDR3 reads TGTGCCAGCAGCCAAGATGACACAGCTAACTATGGCTACACCTTC. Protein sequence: CASSQDDTANYGYTF.

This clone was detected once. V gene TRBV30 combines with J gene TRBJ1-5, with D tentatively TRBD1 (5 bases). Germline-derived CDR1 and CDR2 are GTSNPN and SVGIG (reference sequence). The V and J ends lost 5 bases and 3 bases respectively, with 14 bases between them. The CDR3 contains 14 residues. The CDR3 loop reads CAWWGGRNNQPQHF. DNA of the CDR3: TGTGCCTGGTGGGGGGGACGGAACAATCAGCCCCAGCATTTT.